Listed below are T cell receptor beta chains from one sample, sequenced in a study of cytotoxic CD8 clonotypes in ibrutinib-treated CLL. Only in-frame clones appear in the TCRdb table, and some are missing; sequencing was by immunoSEQ multiplex PCR. The sample consists of 60,000 to 65,000 clones, 45% to 65% of them appearing once. The source material was PBMCs, sampled after 12 months of ibrutinib treatment. The receptors originated from a human donor with chronic lymphocytic leukemia. CDR3s include the opening cysteine and the closing phenylalanine or tryptophan. D genes are given only for firm matches. Clone size is given for some rows only: seen once, a few or many times, or a class if the clone is expanded.

TRBJ1-6	-	-	TRBV7-2	CASSSTLQGSVRNSPLHF	TGTGCCAGCAGCTCTACACTACAAGGTTCTGTGAGGAATTCACCCCTCCACTTT
TRBJ2-2	TRBD1	-	TRBV19	CASREGQGKLSGELFF	TGTGCCAGTAGGGAAGGACAGGGGAAGTTATCCGGGGAGCTGTTTTTT
TRBJ1-2	-	-	TRBV28	CASLGPRRNYGYTF	TGTGCCAGCTTGGGCCCCCGCAGAAACTATGGCTACACCTTC
TRBJ1-6	-	-	TRBV6-6	CASSFVQSNSPLHF	TGTGCCAGCAGTTTCGTCCAGAGCAATTCACCCCTCCACTTT
TRBJ1-4	-	-	TRBV6-5	CASSKRWVGEKLFF	TGTGCCAGCAGTAAGAGATGGGTGGGTGAAAAACTGTTTTTT
TRBJ1-1	-	few	TRBV2	CASSLWMNTEAFF	TGTGCCAGCAGTTTATGGATGAACACTGAAGCTTTCTTT
TRBJ2-1	TRBD2	-	TRBV5-8	CASSRLAGVPANEQFF	TGTGCCAGCAGCAGACTAGCGGGAGTCCCCGCCAATGAGCAGTTCTTC
TRBJ2-2	-	few	TRBV19	CASSIVAAPPFF	TGTGCCAGTAGTATAGTGGCAGCTCCACCCTTTTTT
TRBJ1-4	-	-	TRBV29-1	CSVEDRPLQLFF	TGCAGCGTTGAAGATAGGCCGTTACAACTGTTTTTT
TRBJ2-3	-	-	TRBV5-6	CASTGRRHTDTQYF	TGTGCCAGCACCGGACGGAGACACACAGATACGCAGTATTTT
TRBJ2-1	TRBD2	-	TRBV5-1	CASSTVGLAFYNEQFF	TGCGCCAGCAGCACGGTGGGACTAGCTTTCTACAATGAGCAGTTCTTC
TRBJ2-5	-	-	TRBV10-2	CASRRTFKAGETQYF	TGCGCCAGCAGGCGGACTTTTAAAGCCGGGGAGACCCAGTACTTC
TRBJ2-7	TRBD1	-	TRBV27	CASRLDRGPYEQYF	TGTGCCAGCAGACTAGACAGGGGGCCCTACGAGCAGTACTTC
TRBJ2-2	TRBD2	-	TRBV7-7	CASSPAGTFTGELFF	TGTGCCAGCAGCCCAGCGGGGACCTTCACCGGGGAGCTGTTTTTT
TRBJ2-1	TRBD2	-	TRBV27	CASSLFAGGSSYNEQFF	TGTGCCAGCAGTTTATTCGCGGGCGGGAGCTCGTACAATGAGCAGTTCTTC
TRBJ1-2	-	-	TRBV7-2	CASSLALGSGYTF	TGTGCCAGCAGCTTAGCATTGGGGTCGGGCTACACCTTC
TRBJ2-2	-	-	TRBV27	CASRVSTGELFF	TGTGCCAGCAGGGTGAGCACCGGGGAGCTGTTTTTT
TRBJ1-4	-	-	TRBV5-1	CASSLSATNEKLFF	TGCGCCAGCAGCTTGAGTGCAACTAATGAAAAACTGTTTTTT
TRBJ2-7	TRBD2	-	TRBV7-2	CASSLGRAGAPTYEQYF	TGTGCCAGCAGCTTAGGACGGGCGGGAGCTCCTACCTACGAGCAGTACTTC
TRBJ1-2	-	-	TRBV27	CASSMVRAANGYTF	TGTGCCAGCAGTATGGTCCGCGCGGCAAATGGCTACACCTTC
TRBJ1-1	-	few	TRBV15	CATSRVGQTFF	TGTGCCACCAGCAGAGTTGGGCAGACTTTCTTT
TRBJ2-3	-	-	TRBV20-1	CSARNGDTQYF	TGCAGTGCTAGAAACGGTGATACGCAGTATTTT
TRBJ1-1	-	-	TRBV7-9	CASSPGRWGRNTEAFF	TGTGCCAGCAGCCCAGGTAGATGGGGGAGGAACACTGAAGCTTTCTTT
TRBJ2-1	TRBD2	-	TRBV7-9	CASSLASGVWEQFF	TGTGCCAGCAGCTTAGCCAGCGGGGTATGGGAGCAGTTCTTC
TRBJ2-5	-	-	TRBV29-1	CSVTRAGPQETQYF	TGCAGCGTCACGAGGGCGGGCCCGCAAGAGACCCAGTACTTC
TRBJ2-1	TRBD1	-	TRBV11-3	CASSLGGGQGWNEQFF	TGTGCCAGCAGCTTAGGGGGCGGACAGGGATGGAATGAGCAGTTCTTC
TRBJ2-1	-	-	TRBV15	CATSSRGQAPYNEQFF	TGTGCCACCAGCTCCCGCGGTCAGGCTCCCTACAATGAGCAGTTCTTC
TRBJ2-2	-	-	TRBV4-2	CASSQESRARELFF	TGTGCCAGCAGCCAAGAATCCAGGGCGAGGGAGCTGTTTTTT
TRBJ1-1	-	-	TRBV2	CASSEVPAREAFF	TGTGCCAGCAGTGAAGTACCGGCCCGTGAAGCTTTCTTT
TRBJ2-1	-	-	TRBV5-1	CASSFGGSYNEQFF	TGCGCCAGCAGCTTCGGCGGTTCCTACAATGAGCAGTTCTTC
TRBJ1-5	-	-	TRBV25-1	CASSEVGGRNQPQHF	TGTGCCAGCAGTGAAGTGGGTGGGAGGAATCAGCCCCAGCATTTT
TRBJ2-1	-	-	TRBV19	CATSGALRGEQFF	TGTGCCACCTCGGGGGCGTTGAGGGGTGAGCAGTTCTTC
TRBJ1-4	-	few	TRBV5-8	CASSSRVRNEKLFF	TGTGCCAGCAGCTCCAGGGTTCGTAATGAAAAACTGTTTTTT
TRBJ2-3	TRBD2	-	TRBV10-3	CAISESGGDSYTDTQYF	TGTGCCATCAGTGAGTCGGGAGGGGACTCCTACACAGATACGCAGTATTTT
TRBJ2-3	TRBD2	-	TRBV7-8	CASRRTSGGGDTQYF	TGTGCCAGCAGACGGACTAGCGGGGGCGGAGATACGCAGTATTTT
TRBJ2-2	TRBD1	-	TRBV19	CASSKDRGILDTGELFF	TGTGCCAGTAGTAAGGACAGGGGGATTCTGGACACCGGGGAGCTGTTTTTT
TRBJ2-1	TRBD2	-	TRBV29-1	CSVVLAGIYNEQFF	TGCAGCGTTGTCCTAGCGGGGATTTACAATGAGCAGTTCTTC
TRBJ2-7	TRBD2	-	TRBV7-7	CASSLGEGYEQYF	TGTGCCAGCAGCTTAGGGGAGGGGTACGAGCAGTACTTC
TRBJ2-2	TRBD2	-	TRBV5-4	CASSLGGLGPGELFF	TGTGCCAGCAGCTTGGGCGGACTAGGTCCCGGGGAGCTGTTTTTT
TRBJ2-7	TRBD1	-	TRBV29-1	CSVVTGTGLIYEQYF	TGCAGCGTTGTGACCGGGACAGGGTTAATCTACGAGCAGTACTTC
TRBJ2-3	-	few	TRBV11-2	CASSRTGGGADTQYF	TGTGCCAGCAGTCGCACAGGGGGGGGAGCAGATACGCAGTATTTT
TRBJ2-6	-	-	TRBV7-9	CASSLVGGSGANVLTF	TGTGCCAGCAGCTTAGTAGGAGGCTCTGGGGCCAACGTCCTGACTTTC
TRBJ2-1	-	-	TRBV11-2	CASSLDRGTEQFF	TGTGCCAGCAGCTTAGACCGCGGGACAGAGCAGTTCTTC
TRBJ2-3	TRBD2	few	TRBV11-2	CASSPSPGLAGGGDTQYF	TGTGCCAGCAGCCCAAGCCCAGGACTAGCGGGAGGGGGAGATACGCAGTATTTT
TRBJ2-3	TRBD2	few	TRBV4-1	CASSQEGSGGRADTQYF	TGCGCCAGCAGCCAAGAGGGATCGGGAGGCCGGGCAGATACGCAGTATTTT